A selection of T cell receptor beta chains follows, all from one sample in a study of shared clonotypes between healthy human individuals. Libraries were prepared by immunoSEQ multiplex PCR; TCRdb keeps only in-frame clonotypes and omits some of them. In the table there are 1,400,000 or so clones, approximately 98.5% of which are singletons. Sequencing was done on a sample of naive CD4+ T cells sorted from blood. These receptors all stem from a man between 25 and 39 years old in good health. Each CDR3 is given with its conserved first and last residue. D genes are given only for firm matches. Some rows have no size entry. The others give once, few or many, or a class for an expanded clone.

>TRBD2|.|TRBV27|TRBJ2-7
TGTGCCAGCAGTTTCCAACGGGGGGTTGGCGGCTACGAGCAGTACTTC
CASSFQRGVGGYEQYF
>TRBD2|.|TRBV18|TRBJ2-3
TGTGCCAGCTCACCCCTCGTGGGGGGGAGCACAGATACGCAGTATTTT
CASSPLVGGSTDTQYF
>TRBD1|.|TRBV2|TRBJ2-5
TGTGCCAGCAGTGGGACAGGCTTAGAGACCCAGTACTTC
CASSGTGLETQYF
>.|.|TRBV29-1|TRBJ2-3
TGCAGCGTGAAGCAGGGGTCTTTCACAGATACGCAGTATTTT
CSVKQGSFTDTQYF
>TRBD1|.|TRBV11-2|TRBJ2-7
TGTGCCAGCAGCTCCGGACAGGGGTTGGGCTACGAGCAGTACTTC
CASSSGQGLGYEQYF
>TRBD2|.|TRBV9|TRBJ2-5
TGTGCCAGCAGCGTAGGGGGTAGCGGGAGTGCCCAAGAGACCCAGTACTTC
CASSVGGSGSAQETQYF
>TRBD2|.|TRBV19|TRBJ2-2
TGTGCCAGCACGGGACTAGCGGGACTGAACACCGGGGAGCTGTTTTTT
CASTGLAGLNTGELFF
>.|.|TRBV19|TRBJ2-2
TGTGCCAGTAGTATCGCGGACAGCCTTGGGGAGCTGTTTTTT
CASSIADSLGELFF
>TRBD1|.|TRBV9|TRBJ2-5
TGTGCCAGCAGCGGCGGGACAGGATGGGGACCAAGGTACTTC
CASSGGTGWGPRYF
>TRBD2|.|TRBV28|TRBJ2-7
TGTGCCAGCAAACCTACACGCGGGAGCTACGAGCAGTACTTC
CASKPTRGSYEQYF
>.|.|TRBV21-1|TRBJ2-7
TGTGCCAGCTCTACGACAGGGGGCGGCTACGAGCAGTACTTC
CASSTTGGGYEQYF
>.|once|TRBV14|TRBJ2-7
TGTGCCAGCAGCCACGAGCAGTACTTC
CASSHEQYF
>.|.|TRBV10-3|TRBJ1-5
TGTGCCATCAGGGAGGACAGCTATAGCAATCAGCCCCAGCATTTT
CAIREDSYSNQPQHF
>TRBD1|.|TRBV7-4|TRBJ2-7
TGTGCCAGAAAGGGGACAGGGAGGCAGAGCTCCTACGAGCAGTACTTC
CARKGTGRQSSYEQYF
>.|.|TRBV2|TRBJ2-7
TGTGCCAGCAGACGATTTGGAGTCTACGAGCAGTACTTC
CASRRFGVYEQYF
>.|.|TRBV6-4|TRBJ2-2
TGTGCCAGCAGTGACTCGGGACTTAGCACCGGGGAGCTGTTTTTT
CASSDSGLSTGELFF
>.|.|TRBV28|TRBJ1-2
TGTGCCAGCAGTGCCGGGACAAACTATGGCTACACCTTC
CASSAGTNYGYTF
>TRBD2|few|TRBV29-1|TRBJ2-1
TGCAGCGTTGGGACTAGCGGGAGAAATTGGTACAATGAGCAGTTCTTC
CSVGTSGRNWYNEQFF
>.|.|TRBV1|TRBJ2-3
TGCACCAGCAGCCACGATGTAGGGAGGAGGAGGGGCACAGATACGCAGTATTTT
CTSSHDVGRRRGTDTQYF
>.|.|TRBV28|TRBJ2-7
TGTGCCAGCAGTTTCCCCCTGGCAGCCTCCTACGAGCAGTACTTC
CASSFPLAASYEQYF
>.|.|TRBV12-5|TRBJ1-1
TGTGCTAGTGGTTCCGACAGATACACTGAAGCTTTCTTT
CASGSDRYTEAFF
>TRBD2|.|TRBV7-8|TRBJ2-3
TGTGCCAGCAGCTTAGCGCGGGGAGGGGCTAGCACAGATACGCAGTATTTT
CASSLARGGASTDTQYF
>.|.|TRBV5-1|TRBJ2-7
TGCGCCAGCAGCTGGGACGGATCCTACGAGCAGTACTTC
CASSWDGSYEQYF
>TRBD2|.|TRBV7-9|TRBJ2-1
TGTGCCATAACAGGGGACGGACTAGCGGGAGTGGGGAATGAGCAGTTCTTC
CAITGDGLAGVGNEQFF
>.|once|TRBV7-2|TRBJ2-5
TGTGCCAGCAGCTTAGCTGGGGCGGCCCTCTTGACCCTAGAGACCCAGTACTTC
CASSLAGAALLTLETQYF
>TRBD2|.|TRBV7-2|TRBJ2-7
TGTGCCAGCAGCTTAGTCCCTAGCGGGACATCCTACGAGCAGTACTTC
CASSLVPSGTSYEQYF
>TRBD1|.|TRBV14|TRBJ1-1
TGTGCCAGCAGCCCCCAGGGGACAGACTTCATGAACACTGAAGCTTTCTTT
CASSPQGTDFMNTEAFF
>.|.|TRBV14|TRBJ2-5
TGTGCCAGCAGCCCAGGGACCGTCACGGGAGTAGTCTGGGAGACCCAGTACTTC
CASSPGTVTGVVWETQYF
>.|.|TRBV2|TRBJ2-7
TGTGCCAGCAGCCGCGAGAGAGAGGGCCAGTACTTC
CASSREREGQYF
>.|.|TRBV6-5|TRBJ1-4
TGTGCCAGCAGTTACCCCGGAGGAAAACTGTTTTTT
CASSYPGGKLFF
>.|.|TRBV4-3|TRBJ2-2
TGCGCCAGCAGCCGAGCGGCGAACACCGGGGAGCTGTTTTTT
CASSRAANTGELFF
>.|.|TRBV28|TRBJ2-3
TGTGCCAGCAGTCCAAAGCGAGACAACACAGATACGCAGTATTTT
CASSPKRDNTDTQYF
>TRBD2|once|TRBV14|TRBJ2-2
TGTGCCAGCAGCCACGGACGTCTGGCTAGCGGGAGAGGGGCGGAGCTGTTTTTT
CASSHGRLASGRGAELFF
>.|.|TRBV28|TRBJ2-7
TGTGCCAGCACTCTCCGACTGGGCGAGCAGTACTTC
CASTLRLGEQYF
>.|.|TRBV2|TRBJ2-2
TGTGCCCGGTCGCTGGCCGCCACCGGGGAGCTGTTTTTT
CARSLAATGELFF
>.|once|TRBV28|TRBJ2-1
TGTGCCAGCGTCCTTTCCCCCTACAATGAGCAGTTCTTC
CASVLSPYNEQFF
>.|.|TRBV4-1|TRBJ2-2
TGCGCCAGCAGCCAACCAATCGGCGGGGAGCTGTTTTTT
CASSQPIGGELFF
>.|.|TRBV5-1|TRBJ2-3
TGCGCCAGCAGCTTGGCTCGCTTACAATCCACAGATACGCAGTATTTT
CASSLARLQSTDTQYF
>TRBD2|.|TRBV11-2|TRBJ2-5
TGTGCCAGCAGCTCCGTTAGCGGGAGATTTTTCCCGGGCGGGGAGACCCAGTACTTC
CASSSVSGRFFPGGETQYF
>TRBD2|.|TRBV10-3|TRBJ2-1
TGTGCCATCAGTAGCGGGAGGGCCTCGGATGAGCAGTTCTTC
CAISSGRASDEQFF
>.|once|TRBV30|TRBJ2-1
TGTGCCCGCGGATCGAACAATGAGCAGTTCTTC
CARGSNNEQFF
>.|once|TRBV7-2|TRBJ2-7
TGTGCCAGCAGCCCGCGTAGTGGACAAGTCTACGAGCAGTACTTC
CASSPRSGQVYEQYF
>.|.|TRBV12-2|TRBJ2-5
TGTGCAAGTCGCTCCCATCCGCAGGGAAGCAGGGAGACCCAGTACTTC
CASRSHPQGSRETQYF
>.|.|TRBV27|TRBJ2-7
TGTGCCAGTTCCAGAGGGGGAGTCATCCCCTACGAGCAGTACTTC
CASSRGGVIPYEQYF
>TRBD1|.|TRBV19|TRBJ2-7
TGTGCCAGTAGTCCCCGGGACAGGGACTACGAGCAGTACTTC
CASSPRDRDYEQYF
>.|.|TRBV18|TRBJ2-7
TGTGCCAGCTCACCTGGCTGGCTCTTGGACAGCCTTGTCTCCTACGAGCAGTACTTC
CASSPGWLLDSLVSYEQYF
>.|.|TRBV2|TRBJ2-1
TGTGCCAGCAGCGCGTCTTCGGCGACCAGCTCCTACAATGAGCAGTTCTTC
CASSASSATSSYNEQFF
>TRBD2|.|TRBV5-1|TRBJ2-3
TGCGCCAGCAGCTTGGCTAGCGGGAGCACAGATACGCAGTATTTT
CASSLASGSTDTQYF
>TRBD2|.|TRBV9|TRBJ2-2
TGTGCCAGCAGCTTAATGGTAGCGGGAGGAGCCGGGGAGCTGTTTTTT
CASSLMVAGGAGELFF
>.|once|TRBV18|TRBJ2-1
TGTGCCAGCTCACCCGCCGGACAAAGCTCCTACAATGAGCAGTTCTTC
CASSPAGQSSYNEQFF
>.|.|TRBV4-1|TRBJ2-2
TGCGCCAGCAGCCAAGGGCCGGGACCCTACACCGGGGAGCTGTTTTTT
CASSQGPGPYTGELFF
>.|.|TRBV19|TRBJ1-1
TGTGCCAGTAGTAAGGGATGGGGGGCCTACTCTGAAGCTTTCTTT
CASSKGWGAYSEAFF
>.|.|TRBV6-1|TRBJ2-7
TGTGCCAGCCGAGTGCGGGGAGTCTCGTCTGCCGAGCAGTACTTC
CASRVRGVSSAEQYF
>.|.|TRBV28|TRBJ1-1
TGTGCCAGCAGTTTTGGGGGCAAGACTGGGAATACTGAAGCTTTCTTT
CASSFGGKTGNTEAFF
>.|.|TRBV7-6|TRBJ2-2
TGTGCCAGCAGCTTACGGGCACAGACGAACACCGGGGAGCTGTTTTTT
CASSLRAQTNTGELFF
>.|.|TRBV2|TRBJ2-2
TGTGCCCGAAAGGCCGCAGGTGTTGGCAGCATTAACACCGGGGAGCTGTTTTTT
CARKAAGVGSINTGELFF
>.|.|TRBV18|TRBJ1-3
TGTGCCAGCTCACAGATCACGGGACTTACAAAAGGTGGAAACACCATATATTTT
CASSQITGLTKGGNTIYF
>.|.|TRBV27|TRBJ1-4
TGTGCCAGCAGTTTAAGGAAAACAACTAATGAAAAACTGTTTTTT
CASSLRKTTNEKLFF
>.|.|TRBV7-8|TRBJ1-1
TGTGCCAGCAGTCCTCAAATGCAGGGTGGAGGAACTGAAGCTTTCTTT
CASSPQMQGGGTEAFF
>TRBD2|.|TRBV7-9|TRBJ2-2
TGTGCCACCAGCGGGAGTGGGACCGGGGAGCTGTTTTTT
CATSGSGTGELFF